This T cell receptor (beta chain) emerged from a study of blood T cell repertoires in COVID-19. The germline gives CDR1 SGHDN, CDR2 FVKESK. V gave up 4 bases and J gave up 5 bases; unmatched junction bases: 9. The CDR3 runs 17 residues. Repertoires were generated with immunoSEQ multiplex PCR, while TCRdb's copy carries only in-frame clones and drops some. Seen here are under 400,000 clones, roughly nine tenths observed once, and the top ten hold approximately 2.9%. The source is a woman aged 30 to 39 with COVID-19, enrolled during active disease. Sequenced input: peripheral blood. The chain has TRBV14 and TRBJ2-5; 14 nucleotides match TRBD2. The CDR3 nucleotides are TGTGCCAGCAGCCGCTGGGGACTAGCGGGAGTCGGGGAGACCCAGTACTTC. Protein product: CASSRWGLAGVGETQYF.